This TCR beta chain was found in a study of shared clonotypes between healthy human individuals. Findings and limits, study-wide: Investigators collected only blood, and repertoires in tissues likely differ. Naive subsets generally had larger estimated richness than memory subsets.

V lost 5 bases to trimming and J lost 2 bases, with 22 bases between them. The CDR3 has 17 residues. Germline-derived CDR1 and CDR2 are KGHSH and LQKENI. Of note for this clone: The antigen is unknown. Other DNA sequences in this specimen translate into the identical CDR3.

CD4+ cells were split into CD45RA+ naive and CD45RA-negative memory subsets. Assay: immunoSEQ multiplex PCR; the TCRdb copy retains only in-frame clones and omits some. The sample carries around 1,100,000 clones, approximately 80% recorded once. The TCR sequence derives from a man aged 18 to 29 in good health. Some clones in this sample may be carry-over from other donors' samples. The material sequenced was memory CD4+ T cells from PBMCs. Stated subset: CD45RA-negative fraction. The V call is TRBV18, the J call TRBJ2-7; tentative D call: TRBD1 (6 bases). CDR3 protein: CASSRQSRGQPTYEQYF. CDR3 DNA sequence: TGTGCCAGCTCAAGACAGTCCCGAGGACAGCCAACCTACGAGCAGTACTTC.